A selection of T cell receptor beta chains follows, all from one sample in a study of T cell responses to AZD1222 COVID-19 vaccine. Method: immunoSEQ multiplex PCR; TCRdb's copy keeps in-frame clones and lacks some. In the table there are about 150,000 clones, about 93% of which are singletons. The source material was peripheral blood, sampled on day 0 of AZD1222 vaccination. The receptors originated from an adult in good health. Both conserved end residues are part of each CDR3. The order of the fields is clone size, J gene, V gene, D gene, CDR3 DNA, CDR3 protein. A D gene is named only where the DNA matches it firmly. Size tells how often a clone was seen (once, few, many) or the class of an expanded clone, and some rows leave it out.

clone size: -
J gene: TRBJ2-5
V gene: TRBV2
D gene: TRBD1
CDR3 DNA: TGTGCCTCCAAAAGGGACAGATACCAAGAGACCCAGTACTTC
CDR3 protein: CASKRDRYQETQYF

clone size: -
J gene: TRBJ2-2
V gene: TRBV10-2
D gene: TRBD2
CDR3 DNA: TGCGCCAGCAGTGACACCCTACTAGCGGGGGGTTCTGGGGAGCTGTTTTTT
CDR3 protein: CASSDTLLAGGSGELFF

clone size: -
J gene: TRBJ1-5
V gene: TRBV18
D gene: -
CDR3 DNA: TGTGCCAGCTCCGCGATTGAGAATAGCAATCAGCCCCAGCATTTT
CDR3 protein: CASSAIENSNQPQHF

clone size: -
J gene: TRBJ1-1
V gene: TRBV27
D gene: -
CDR3 DNA: TGTGCCAGCACCCCCGGACGAACCATGAACACTGAAGCTTTCTTT
CDR3 protein: CASTPGRTMNTEAFF

clone size: -
J gene: TRBJ1-1
V gene: TRBV21-1
D gene: -
CDR3 DNA: TGTGCCAGCAGTCAAGGGCCGGCTAACACTGAAGCTTTCTTT
CDR3 protein: CASSQGPANTEAFF

clone size: -
J gene: TRBJ2-2
V gene: TRBV25-1
D gene: TRBD2
CDR3 DNA: TGTGCCAGCAGCGAGCGGACTGGACTAGCGGGCGGGGAGCTGTTTTTT
CDR3 protein: CASSERTGLAGGELFF

clone size: -
J gene: TRBJ1-2
V gene: TRBV5-1
D gene: TRBD1
CDR3 DNA: TGCGCCAGCAGCTTGGCCCCGACAGGGAACTATGGCTACACCTTC
CDR3 protein: CASSLAPTGNYGYTF

clone size: -
J gene: TRBJ1-6
V gene: TRBV14
D gene: -
CDR3 DNA: TGTGCCAGCAGCCAAGCAGAGGTCTATAATTCACCCCTCCACTTT
CDR3 protein: CASSQAEVYNSPLHF

clone size: -
J gene: TRBJ1-2
V gene: TRBV9
D gene: TRBD1
CDR3 DNA: TGTGCCAGCAGCGCAGGGACAGGGAAGAACTATGGCTACACCTTC
CDR3 protein: CASSAGTGKNYGYTF

clone size: -
J gene: TRBJ2-4
V gene: TRBV7-8
D gene: -
CDR3 DNA: TGTGCCAGCAGCTTAAGAGACGTACAGCTAGCCAAAAACATTCAGTACTTC
CDR3 protein: CASSLRDVQLAKNIQYF

clone size: -
J gene: TRBJ1-4
V gene: TRBV6-5
D gene: TRBD1
CDR3 DNA: TGTGCCAGCAGGCAGGACAGGGGCCATGAAAAACTGTTTTTT
CDR3 protein: CASRQDRGHEKLFF

clone size: once
J gene: TRBJ2-2
V gene: TRBV9
D gene: -
CDR3 DNA: TGTGCCAGCAGCGTAGAACGAGGATGGACCGGGGAGCTGTTTTTT
CDR3 protein: CASSVERGWTGELFF

clone size: -
J gene: TRBJ1-2
V gene: TRBV28
D gene: -
CDR3 DNA: TGTGCCAGCTGGACAGTTTCCTATGGCTACACCTTC
CDR3 protein: CASWTVSYGYTF

clone size: -
J gene: TRBJ1-4
V gene: TRBV9
D gene: -
CDR3 DNA: TGTGCCAGCAGCGTAGGAACGGGGTCGGGGGAAAAACTGTTTTTT
CDR3 protein: CASSVGTGSGEKLFF

clone size: -
J gene: TRBJ2-3
V gene: TRBV27
D gene: -
CDR3 DNA: TGTGCCAGCAGTTCTACTAGCCTCTCCACAGATACGCAGTATTTT
CDR3 protein: CASSSTSLSTDTQYF

clone size: -
J gene: TRBJ1-5
V gene: TRBV19
D gene: -
CDR3 DNA: TGTGCCAGTACACCCCCGGTGCCCAATCAGCCCCAGCATTTT
CDR3 protein: CASTPPVPNQPQHF

clone size: once
J gene: TRBJ2-1
V gene: TRBV6-2/TRBV6-3
D gene: TRBD2
CDR3 DNA: TGTGCCAGCAGCTCCGGGACTAGCTCCTACAATGAGCAGTTCTTC
CDR3 protein: CASSSGTSSYNEQFF

clone size: -
J gene: TRBJ1-1
V gene: TRBV9
D gene: -
CDR3 DNA: TGTGCCAGCAGCGCCACCCGGGGGTGGACTGAAGCTTTCTTT
CDR3 protein: CASSATRGWTEAFF

clone size: -
J gene: TRBJ1-3
V gene: TRBV28
D gene: TRBD1
CDR3 DNA: TGTGCCAGCAGTTTAGGGGACAGGGGGCGAAACACCATATATTTT
CDR3 protein: CASSLGDRGRNTIYF

clone size: -
J gene: TRBJ2-1
V gene: TRBV7-2
D gene: -
CDR3 DNA: TGTGCCAGCAGCTTAGGGGCCACAGCTTACAATGAGCAGTTCTTC
CDR3 protein: CASSLGATAYNEQFF

clone size: -
J gene: TRBJ2-3
V gene: TRBV4-1
D gene: TRBD2
CDR3 DNA: TGCGCCAGCAGCCTGGGACTAGCGGGAGGGACAGATACGCAGTATTTT
CDR3 protein: CASSLGLAGGTDTQYF

clone size: once
J gene: TRBJ1-1
V gene: TRBV5-4
D gene: -
CDR3 DNA: TGTGCCAGCAGCTTTTTCGGGGGGTTTAAGGGTGAAGCTTTCTTT
CDR3 protein: CASSFFGGFKGEAFF

clone size: once
J gene: TRBJ1-5
V gene: TRBV10-3
D gene: TRBD1
CDR3 DNA: TGTGCCATCAGTGAAGGGGGCCCGAATCAGCCCCAGCATTTT
CDR3 protein: CAISEGGPNQPQHF

clone size: -
J gene: TRBJ2-2
V gene: TRBV6-2/TRBV6-3
D gene: -
CDR3 DNA: TGTGCCAGCAGTTACCCCGGGGAGCTGTTTTTT
CDR3 protein: CASSYPGELFF

clone size: -
J gene: TRBJ2-2
V gene: TRBV7-6
D gene: -
CDR3 DNA: TGTGCCAGCAGCTTAGCGGTGCGAGGGGCTCATCGGCCCGGGGAGCTGTTTTTT
CDR3 protein: CASSLAVRGAHRPGELFF

clone size: -
J gene: TRBJ2-3
V gene: TRBV5-1
D gene: -
CDR3 DNA: TGCGCCAGCAGTGGCGTAGACGGACCCACAGATACGCAGTATTTT
CDR3 protein: CASSGVDGPTDTQYF

clone size: many
J gene: TRBJ2-1
V gene: TRBV2
D gene: -
CDR3 DNA: TGTGCCAGCAGCGCCCCCACTAGCAAAAACAATGAGCAGTTCTTC
CDR3 protein: CASSAPTSKNNEQFF

clone size: -
J gene: TRBJ1-5
V gene: TRBV15
D gene: -
CDR3 DNA: TGTGCCACCAGCCCTGGAGCGATCCTAAATCAGCCCCAGCATTTT
CDR3 protein: CATSPGAILNQPQHF

clone size: -
J gene: TRBJ1-1
V gene: TRBV7-3
D gene: -
CDR3 DNA: TGTGCCAGCAGCTCCCGAACCGTGGGGGGGAGGACTGAAGCTTTCTTT
CDR3 protein: CASSSRTVGGRTEAFF

clone size: -
J gene: TRBJ1-5
V gene: TRBV6-2/TRBV6-3
D gene: -
CDR3 DNA: TGTGCCAGCAGTTACTGGGGGGCCGAGCAGCCCCAGCATTTT
CDR3 protein: CASSYWGAEQPQHF

clone size: once
J gene: TRBJ1-4
V gene: TRBV11-2
D gene: -
CDR3 DNA: TGTGCCAGCAGCGAGTCTGGGGAAAAATTGTTTTTT
CDR3 protein: CASSESGEKLFF

clone size: -
J gene: TRBJ1-2
V gene: TRBV11-1
D gene: -
CDR3 DNA: TGTGCCAGCAGCTCAGGATTATTCGGCTACACCTTC
CDR3 protein: CASSSGLFGYTF

clone size: -
J gene: TRBJ1-3
V gene: TRBV7-9
D gene: -
CDR3 DNA: TGTGCCAGTCTACCTGGCTCTGGAAACACCATATATTTT
CDR3 protein: CASLPGSGNTIYF

clone size: -
J gene: TRBJ1-1
V gene: TRBV7-9
D gene: -
CDR3 DNA: TGTGCCAGCAGGGTTGCGTGGGGTGAAGCTTTCTTT
CDR3 protein: CASRVAWGEAFF

clone size: -
J gene: TRBJ1-2
V gene: TRBV2
D gene: -
CDR3 DNA: TGTGCCAGCAGTGAATCCCGTAAAGGTGGCTACACCTTC
CDR3 protein: CASSESRKGGYTF

clone size: -
J gene: TRBJ2-2
V gene: TRBV7-8
D gene: -
CDR3 DNA: TGTGCCAGCAGCTTCTACTCGAACACCGGGGAGCTGTTTTTT
CDR3 protein: CASSFYSNTGELFF

clone size: -
J gene: TRBJ2-1
V gene: TRBV28
D gene: TRBD2
CDR3 DNA: TGTGCCAGCAGTTTTGGGGCAGCGGGGGGATACAATGAGCAGTTCTTC
CDR3 protein: CASSFGAAGGYNEQFF

clone size: -
J gene: TRBJ2-5
V gene: TRBV5-4
D gene: TRBD2
CDR3 DNA: TGTGCCAGCAGCTTGGGTACTAGCGGGGTGAGCCAGTACTTC
CDR3 protein: CASSLGTSGVSQYF

clone size: -
J gene: TRBJ1-5
V gene: TRBV11-2
D gene: -
CDR3 DNA: TGTGCCAGCAGCTTAGATTGGAGTCAGCCCCAGCATTTT
CDR3 protein: CASSLDWSQPQHF

clone size: -
J gene: TRBJ2-4
V gene: TRBV28
D gene: TRBD2
CDR3 DNA: TGTGCCAGCAGCAGCCCTACTAGCGGCGCCAAAAACATTCAGTACTTC
CDR3 protein: CASSSPTSGAKNIQYF

clone size: once
J gene: TRBJ1-1
V gene: TRBV2
D gene: -
CDR3 DNA: TGTGCCAGCAGACGTCAGGGGACATCCGATGAAGCTTTCTTT
CDR3 protein: CASRRQGTSDEAFF

clone size: -
J gene: TRBJ2-3
V gene: TRBV30
D gene: -
CDR3 DNA: TGTGCCTGGGGACAGGGGACTAGCGTTAGCACAGATACGCAGTATTTT
CDR3 protein: CAWGQGTSVSTDTQYF

clone size: -
J gene: TRBJ2-5
V gene: TRBV5-4
D gene: TRBD1
CDR3 DNA: TGTGCCAGCAGCTGGACAGGGATGGGAGAGACCCAGTACTTC
CDR3 protein: CASSWTGMGETQYF

clone size: -
J gene: TRBJ1-5
V gene: TRBV2
D gene: -
CDR3 DNA: TGTGCCAGCAGTGAATATTTAGGGGAGGGTACTCAGCCCCAGCATTTT
CDR3 protein: CASSEYLGEGTQPQHF

clone size: -
J gene: TRBJ1-2
V gene: TRBV27
D gene: TRBD1
CDR3 DNA: TGTGCCAGCAGAAGGACAGGGGGGAACTATGGCTACACCTTC
CDR3 protein: CASRRTGGNYGYTF

clone size: -
J gene: TRBJ1-1
V gene: TRBV7-9
D gene: -
CDR3 DNA: TGTGCCAGCAGCTTAGCCGTTTTGAACACTGAAGCTTTCTTT
CDR3 protein: CASSLAVLNTEAFF

clone size: -
J gene: TRBJ1-6
V gene: TRBV6-2/TRBV6-3
D gene: -
CDR3 DNA: TGTGCCAGCAGTTACTTGGCCAGAAATTCACCCCTCCACTTT
CDR3 protein: CASSYLARNSPLHF

clone size: -
J gene: TRBJ2-2
V gene: TRBV27
D gene: -
CDR3 DNA: TGTGCCAGCAGTCCGAATTACGGGGAGCTGTTTTTT
CDR3 protein: CASSPNYGELFF